The 6 T cell receptor beta chains in this list originate from one sample, sequenced in a study of regulatory T cells in long-lasting Graves disease. Arm-PCR of CDR3 regions with iRepertoire HTBI primers generated TCR beta libraries. TCRdb processed the multiplex PCR reads anew with MiXCR; each CDR3 protein has one entry. The table has some 490,000 distinct CDR3 sequences, around 12% seen once. Time point reported: newly diagnosed GD, antithyroid drugs for less than 3 months. PBMCs provided the RNA from which the TCR library was made. In addition, the sample was reused for a study of T cells in Graves' hyperthyroidism and ophthalmopathy.

Sequenced here: peripheral blood mononuclear cells (PBMCs), sampled at new diagnosis, from a patient treated with antithyroid drugs. The source of these receptors is a woman younger than 45 with Graves disease.

At least ten counts were recorded for this clonotype. The V gene is TRBV29-1, the J gene TRBJ1-1; D not certain. Germline V lookup: CDR1 SQVTM, CDR2 ANQGSEA. V was shortened by 4 bases and J by 4 bases, with 13 bases between the two germline ends. The CDR3 extends over 13 amino acids. The CDR3 nucleotides read TGCAGCGTTGTCCTCGGGCGGGGCACTGAAGCTTTCTTT. Amino acid sequence: CSVVLGRGTEAFF.

This clonotype was observed at least ten times. The J gene is TRBJ1-3, the V gene TRBV6-1; D not certain. CDR1 is MNHNS, CDR2 SASEGT, per germline. Trimming took 4 bases from V and 2 from J, leaving 9 bases between them. This CDR3 has 14 amino acids. For the CDR3, the DNA is TGTGCCAGCAGTGGGAGTCCAACTGGAAACACCATATATTTT. Its translation: CASSGSPTGNTIYF.

This clonotype has a count of ten or more. The rearrangement links TRBV18 to TRBJ2-1; 7 bases are shared with TRBD1. Germline CDR1 is KGHSH and CDR2 is LQKENI. V lost 3 bases, J lost 6 bases, and 2 bases stayed unmatched. CDR3 size: 13 residues. The CDR3: CASSPGTVNEQFF. In DNA, the CDR3 is TGTGCCAGCTCACCGGGGACAGTCAATGAGCAGTTCTTC.

This clonotype was seen at least ten times. The rearrangement joins TRBV28 to TRBJ2-4; the D is unclear. The CDR3 consists of 18 residues. Germline V gives CDR1 MDHEN, CDR2 SYDVKM. Trimming removed 5 bases from V and 2 bases from J, with 22 bases in between. The CDR3 sequence is CASSPDGWGVGTKNIQYF. The CDR3 DNA follows: TGTGCCAGCAGTCCGGACGGGTGGGGTGTAGGAACCAAAAACATTCAGTACTTC.

This clonotype was counted at least ten times. The germline gene is not matched at one end of the junction; a read error may be the cause. The gene calls are TRBV5-5 and TRBJ2-1; TRBD2 agrees at 15 bases. Germline CDR1 reads SGHKS; CDR2 reads YYEKEE (reference sequence). There are 12 residues in the CDR3. CDR3 in amino acids: CASRRTSGRAVF. The DNA for the CDR3 is TGTGCCAGCAGAAGGACTAGCGGGAGGGCAGTCTTC.

This clonotype was observed a few times. The V and J genes are TRBV6-5 and TRBJ1-6; 8 nucleotides agree with TRBD1. V trimming: 4 bases; J trimming: 8 bases; junction bases outside the gene matches: 13. This CDR3 region has 17 residues. CDR1 is MNHEY, CDR2 SVGAGI, per germline. The CDR3 DNA reads as TGTGCCAGCAGTTTTAGGTTGGACAGGGACGTTTATTCACCCCTCCACTTT. Translation: CASSFRLDRDVYSPLHF.